This is a list of T cell receptor beta chains from one sample in a study of CD8+ T cells in alopecia areata. Some clones are missing from TCRdb's copy, which holds only in-frame ones; the method was immunoSEQ multiplex PCR. The data hold 180,000 or so clones, with roughly 50% observed a single time. The material was CD8+ T cells sorted from blood, obtained at week 24, from a patient treated with tofacitinib. The origin of the receptors is a human donor with alopecia areata. CDR3s leave out the opening cysteine and the closing phenylalanine or tryptophan.

V gene,J gene,CDR3 protein
TRBV7-3,TRBJ1-1,ASSRTRNTEAF
TRBV27,TRBJ1-1,ASSSYNNEGSEAF
TRBV29-1,TRBJ2-7,SVVLTGGYEQY
TRBV7-8,TRBJ2-1,ASSLEASAYEQF
TRBV21-1,TRBJ1-2,ASSNQGPLDIQAYGYT
TRBV19,TRBJ1-1,ASSGRSDTEAF
TRBV30,TRBJ1-1,AWSVRGPRSEAF
TRBV2,TRBJ2-6,ASSELGNGANVLT
TRBV29-1,TRBJ2-2,SVEEHGELF
TRBV7-6,TRBJ1-2,ASSLEASPNYGYT
TRBV9,TRBJ1-2,ASSVAFEGAQGYT
TRBV30,TRBJ2-7,AWSVQGAAYEQY
TRBV11-2,TRBJ2-3,ASSPKVEADTQY
TRBV11-2,TRBJ1-2,ASSPMTYGYT
TRBV7-6,TRBJ1-1,ASSQDRDMNTEAF
TRBV30,TRBJ2-1,ALGGDRGHNEQF
TRBV27,TRBJ1-1,ASSLYVGSREAF
TRBV7-8,TRBJ1-1,ASGMRGQGYTEAF
TRBV5-1,TRBJ2-5,ASRPDTQETQY
TRBV7-2,TRBJ1-4,ASSLVRRGNEKLF
TRBV5-6,TRBJ1-1,ASSLQGEAF
TRBV28,TRBJ2-7,ATKKQGAVYEQY
TRBV6-5,TRBJ2-3,ASRVAETSTDTQY
TRBV23-1,TRBJ1-5,ASSQKGVRCNQPQH
TRBV30,TRBJ1-1,AWRDSSHTEAF
TRBV29-1,TRBJ2-3,SVERPNHPDTQY
TRBV5-6,TRBJ2-4,ASNFASSSIQY
TRBV7-9,TRBJ2-7,ASSSGSTGSPYEQY
TRBV28,TRBJ1-5,ASSLSGESNQPQH
TRBV30,TRBJ2-7,AWSAGTGDYEQY
TRBV15,TRBJ2-3,ATSQPPGGADTQY
TRBV7-2,TRBJ1-1,ASSLTVNTEAF
TRBV29-1,TRBJ1-2,SVEKGQGGENGYT
TRBV27,TRBJ1-1,ASSLDSYTEAF
TRBV4-1,TRBJ2-1,ASGGLANNEQF
TRBV5-1,TRBJ1-1,ASGTGQNTEAF
TRBV28,TRBJ2-2,ASSFGRNTGELF
TRBV4-1,TRBJ1-5,ASSQEDTNQPQH
TRBV30,TRBJ2-5,AWEDGTAQETQY
TRBV7-9,TRBJ1-2,ASRTGGSIYGYT
TRBV25-1,TRBJ1-2,ASSDLQRPYDGYT
TRBV27,TRBJ1-2,AGSSRGQGYGYT
TRBV5-6,TRBJ1-1,ASSPPMGEGTEAF
TRBV30,TRBJ1-1,AWSDVRDREAF
TRBV13,TRBJ1-2,ASSSDTSFYGYT
TRBV4-3,TRBJ2-7,ASSQGKYGYEQY
TRBV7-6,TRBJ2-5,ASSLGRKETQY
TRBV30,TRBJ2-7,AWSPAEYEQY
TRBV19,TRBJ1-1,ASSVTGTANTEAF
TRBV27,TRBJ2-5,ASSSSGGAGYQETQY